This section outlines one T cell receptor (beta chain) sequence together with its context. Antigen specificity is unknown. The CDR3 extends over 15 amino acids. Germline V gene lookup returns CDR1 LGHNT and CDR2 FRNRAP. V lost 7 bases and J lost 1; bases outside the gene matches: 8. Whereas donors were nominally healthy upon sampling, unrecorded immune exposures were probable. These data originate in a study of cytomegalovirus exposure and HLA in healthy donors. About the research overall: Inside one of the first data releases sat roughly 80 million unique TCRs taken from HLA-typed donors.

Study outcomes and limitations: Across donors, most TCRs were seen rarely, yet some public ones were widespread.

The PCR ran on 60 Vbeta and 13 Jbeta primers. As processed by the authors: Unique TCR beta chains numbered 60 million to 100 million in a later analysis, with some 9.9 million shared. Assay: immunoSEQ multiplex PCR; the TCRdb copy retains only in-frame clones and omits some. V, J and clone size reflect that table, while D and trimming were determined from the DNA. This sample has around 61,000 clones; 65% to 70% occur once, and the top ten carry less than 20%. Sample: PBMCs. V is TRBV12-5 and J is TRBJ2-5; 8 nucleotides line up with TRBD1. This clonotype was obtained from a middle-aged man in good health and CMV-seropositive. Here the CDR3 DNA reads TGTGCTAGTGCCCTGGGACAGGTGGGCCAAGAGACCCAGTACTTC. Its translation: CASALGQVGQETQYF.